Sequencing of this T cell receptor (beta chain) was carried out in a study of vaccination effects on CD4 cells after COVID-19. For this clone: The antigen remains undetermined.

Between days 10 and 11 of culture, CD4+ T cells were separated out. Vaccination of participants consisted of two doses of either the BNT162b2 or mRNA-1273 vaccine. Trimming took 0 bases from V and 5 from J, leaving 19 bases between them. This CDR3 is 17 amino acids long. Germline V gives CDR1 SGHDN, CDR2 FVKESK. Some clones are missing from TCRdb's copy, which holds only in-frame ones; the method was immunoSEQ multiplex PCR. The sample has about 40,000 clones, about 67% seen once. Sequenced material: CD4+ T cells from PBMCs cultured without peptide, taken after COVID-19 vaccination. The sequence was collected from a human donor who received a COVID-19 vaccine. The V call is TRBV14, the J call TRBJ2-5; D is uncertain. Here the CDR3 reads CASSQEVGLVAHETQYF. The CDR3 region has the DNA TGTGCCAGCAGCCAAGAGGTCGGGCTAGTGGCCCACGAGACCCAGTACTTC.